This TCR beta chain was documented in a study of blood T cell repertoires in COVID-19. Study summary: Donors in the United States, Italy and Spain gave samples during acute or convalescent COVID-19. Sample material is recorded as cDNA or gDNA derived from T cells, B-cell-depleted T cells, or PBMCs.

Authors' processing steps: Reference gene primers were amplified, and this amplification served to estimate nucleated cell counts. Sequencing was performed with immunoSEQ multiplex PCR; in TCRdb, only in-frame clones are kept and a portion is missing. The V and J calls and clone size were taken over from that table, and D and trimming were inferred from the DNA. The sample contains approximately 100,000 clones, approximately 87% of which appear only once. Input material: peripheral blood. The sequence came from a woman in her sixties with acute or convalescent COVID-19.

Here the CDR3 reads CAWTGGPYGYTF. CDR3 nucleotides: TGTGCCTGGACAGGGGGCCCATATGGCTACACCTTC. The V and J genes are TRBV30 and TRBJ1-2; 8 bases fit TRBD1. CDR1 and CDR2 from the germline V gene are GTSNPN and SVGIG (reference sequence). This CDR3 comprises 12 residues. The V and J ends lost 4 bases and 5 bases, in that order; junction bases with no gene match: 3.